The clone carrying this TCR beta chain was recorded a few times. Its antigen is not known. This entry belongs to a study of beta chain features in type 1 diabetes. For the study at large: Summed over all samples, the examined sorted cells came to about 110 million. Overall study findings and caveats: In comparison with healthy donors, patients had naive, central memory and Treg TCRB repertoires that appeared more similar.

The entirety of the isolated RNA underwent reverse transcription, so expressed TCRB transcripts were sequenced. Measured with immunoSEQ multiplex PCR; TCRdb has only the in-frame clones, and not every one. The sample carries hundreds of thousands of clones, over 10% recorded once. Trimming took 3 bases from V and 0 from J, leaving 9 bases between them. Germline V gene data show CDR1 as SQVTM and CDR2 as ANQGSEA. The CDR3 covers 13 residues. The sample consisted of naive CD4+ T cells from blood. J is TRBJ2-7 and V is TRBV29-1; TRBD1 might be the D (5 bases). This TCR came from a man aged 18 to 30 in good health. The CDR3 bases are TGCAGCGTTGACCAGGGTAGCTCCTACGAGCAGTACTTC. Its protein product is CSVDQGSSYEQYF.